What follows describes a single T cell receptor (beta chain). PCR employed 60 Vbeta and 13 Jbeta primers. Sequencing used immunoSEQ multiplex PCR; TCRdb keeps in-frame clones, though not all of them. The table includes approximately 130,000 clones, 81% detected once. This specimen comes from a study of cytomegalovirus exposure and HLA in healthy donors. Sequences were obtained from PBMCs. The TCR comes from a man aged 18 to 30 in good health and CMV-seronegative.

This chain's CDR3 is CASSSEWGQLPRETQYF. CDR3 nucleotides: TGTGCCAGCAGCTCTGAGTGGGGGCAGCTACCCCGAGAGACCCAGTACTTC. The chain carries TRBV28 and TRBJ2-5; the D gene is possibly TRBD1 (6 bases). The V gene's germline CDR1 is MDHEN and CDR2 SYDVKM. CDR3 size: 17 residues. V dropped 6 bases and J dropped 4 bases, with 24 bases sitting between them.